This T cell receptor beta chain was profiled in a study of T-cell reconstitution after alpha-beta-depleted transplantation in children. Overall study findings and caveats: At the one-year point after transplant, T-cell counts and TCRbeta diversity were found to come mostly from T cells that had been newly produced.

The CDR3 extends over 12 amino acids. The V end lost 6 bases, the J end lost 2 bases, and 5 bases lay between the germline ends. Germline V CDR1 and CDR2: MDHEN, SYDVKM. A TCRbeta library incorporating unique molecular identifiers was prepared. TCRdb analysed the PCR reads with MiXCR anew, one entry per CDR3 protein. The sample lists around 270,000 distinct CDR3 sequences, 6% to 10% seen once, with over 7.5% in the top ten. This clonotype was counted many times. Its antigen is unidentified. V is TRBV28 and J is TRBJ1-5; D is unclear. Sequencing used peripheral blood, obtained 360 days after TCRalphabeta/CD19-depleted stem cell transplant. This TCR came from a female patient under 10 years old who had a stem cell transplant for Fanconi anemia, so the T cells may come from the graft donor. CDR3 region: CASRMGNQPQHF. The CDR3 bases are TGTGCCAGCAGAATGGGCAATCAGCCCCAGCATTTT.